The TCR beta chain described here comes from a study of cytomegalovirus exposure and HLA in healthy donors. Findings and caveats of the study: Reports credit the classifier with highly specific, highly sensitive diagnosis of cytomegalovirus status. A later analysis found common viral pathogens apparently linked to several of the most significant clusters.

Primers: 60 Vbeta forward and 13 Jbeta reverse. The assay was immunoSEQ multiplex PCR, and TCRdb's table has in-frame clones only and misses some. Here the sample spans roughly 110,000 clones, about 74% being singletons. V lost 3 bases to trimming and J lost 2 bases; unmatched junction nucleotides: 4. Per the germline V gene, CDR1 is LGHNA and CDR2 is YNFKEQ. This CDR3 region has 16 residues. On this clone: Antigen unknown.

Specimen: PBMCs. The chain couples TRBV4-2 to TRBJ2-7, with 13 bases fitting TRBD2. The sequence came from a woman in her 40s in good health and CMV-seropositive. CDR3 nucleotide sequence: TGTGCCAGCAGCCAGACCGGGACTAGCGGGGCCTACGAGCAGTACTTC. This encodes CASSQTGTSGAYEQYF.